This T cell receptor (beta chain) was captured by sequencing in a study of a mutant IDH1 vaccine in newly diagnosed glioma. Study details: Patients got radiotherapy, temozolomide, or both beforehand, and most got both.

This sample's time point: baseline, week 1 (first vaccination visit). Treatment described: pre-vaccination baseline after standard-of-care therapy. Trimming took off 2 bases at V and 1 base at J, with 8 bases between the two ends. CDR1 and CDR2 (germline): WSHSY, SAAADI. The CDR3 is 14 amino acids. The protocol was immunoSEQ multiplex PCR, while the TCRdb copy is restricted to in-frame clones and leaves out a portion. The sample has tens of thousands of clones, about 83% seen once. This receptor was taken from a woman between 50 and 59 years old with glioma. Here the sequenced sample was PBMCs, taken from a glioma patient treated with radiotherapy, temozolomide or both. The chain uses TRBV10-2 and TRBJ1-1; D may be TRBD1 (5 bases). CDR3 DNA sequence: TGCGCCAGCAGTGAGAGAGACAGGAACACTGAAGCTTTCTTT. Translating gives CASSERDRNTEAFF.